This entry is about one T cell receptor beta chain. Its antigen remains unidentified. Per-base quality was not reported, and no clone a single base away is much larger than it. For each enrolled patient, mismatch repair deficiency was established using either polymerase chain reaction or immunohistochemistry. TCR sequencing was performed for a few patients who responded to pembrolizumab therapy. The phase II trial prospectively evaluated PD-1 blockade with pembrolizumab in advanced mismatch repair-deficient cancers, independent of tissue of origin. Serial peripheral blood T cell samples were collected before and at multiple times after starting PD-1 blockade. Blood sampling times were reported as weeks after the first pembrolizumab dose. Library preparation was by the immunoSEQ multiplex PCR assay. This is the immuneACCESS table as TCRdb keeps it, with only in-frame sequences that have V and J called. A part of the clones is gone; compared with another copy, unresolved V genes explain less than half, and the rest is unexplained. The sample profile shows 90,000 to 120,000 clones; over 65% of them were found once. In total, the top ten clones hold 6.3% of the sample.

CDR1 is given as LNHDA and CDR2 as SQIVND, both from the germline V gene (reference sequence). V lost 4 bases and J lost 6 bases, and the count of bases not matched to a germline gene is 5. There are 14 amino acids in the CDR3, from cysteine to phenylalanine inclusive. Of the read, only the CDR3 DNA is kept; its 42 bases are in frame from base 1. This entry is derived from a study of PD-1 blockade in mismatch repair-deficient tumors (dated by TCRdb to the late 2010s). Study-wide context: The trial enrolled fewer than 90 consecutive patients with roughly twelve mismatch repair-deficient cancer types between September 2013 and 2016, all previously treated and progressing. Tumor-associated T cell clones in the peripheral blood of patients responding to PD-1 blockade were tracked using deep sequencing of TCR CDR3 regions.

Beyond this particular receptor, the publication reports: Tumor-resident clones, often undetectable in blood before treatment, expanded rapidly after pembrolizumab and then contracted, generally before radiologic responses.

The chain employs TRBV19 and TRBJ1-5, and 8 junctional nucleotides match TRBD1. The source is an adult with mismatch repair-deficient cancer. This specimen was peripheral blood, taken 35 to 37 weeks after starting pembrolizumab. The CDR3 protein is CASSKTGVGQPQHF. The base sequence is TGTGCCAGTAGTAAGACAGGGGTCGGTCAGCCCCAGCATTTT.